These 20 T cell receptor beta chains share one sample of origin, sequenced in a study of T cell responses to AZD1222 COVID-19 vaccine. Data came from immunoSEQ multiplex PCR; TCRdb stores just in-frame clones and leaves some out. The data hold about 84,000 clones, with roughly 85% observed a single time. Sequencing used peripheral blood, obtained on day 0 of AZD1222 vaccination. The receptors were sampled from an adult in good health.

This clone was picked up one time. V is TRBV10-3 and J is TRBJ2-3; a possible D gene is TRBD2 (6 bases). This CDR3 has 13 amino acids. Germline V lookup: CDR1 ENHRY, CDR2 SYGVKD. With 7 bases removed from V and 2 bases from J, the gap between germline ends came to 10 bases. The CDR3 DNA reads as TGTGCCATCAATACGGGAGACACAGATACGCAGTATTTT. Translated, it gives CAINTGDTDTQYF.

This clone was picked up a small number of times. The rearrangement links TRBV3-1 (or the pseudogene TRBV3-2) to TRBJ1-1; 8 bases match TRBD1. This CDR3 comprises 14 residues. V shed 6 bases, J shed 5 bases, and the junction held 8 bases outside the gene matches. In germline, CDR1 is LGHDT, CDR2 YNNKEL (reference sequence). In nucleotides, the CDR3 is TGTGCCAGCAGTCCATGGACAGGGACTACTGAAGCTTTCTTT. Its translation: CASSPWTGTTEAFF.

The chain links TRBV27 to TRBJ2-3; D is perhaps TRBD2 (5 bases). From germline, CDR1 is MNHEY and CDR2 SMNVEV (reference sequence). The V gene lost 4 bases and the J gene lost 2 bases, with 16 bases spanning the gap. The CDR3 is 16 amino acids. The CDR3 nucleotides are TGTGCCAGCAGTTACAACGGACTGGGAACCACAGATACGCAGTATTTT. Translated, it gives CASSYNGLGTTDTQYF.

This rearrangement joins TRBV7-8 to TRBJ1-1, with D maybe TRBD1 (5 bases). Deletions cut 1 base from V and 5 bases from J, with 26 bases between. The germline V gene has CDR1 SGHVS and CDR2 FQNEAQ. The CDR3 loop spans 19 amino acids. The CDR3: CASSLGDSRRAGRHTEAFF. As DNA, the CDR3 is TGTGCCAGCAGCTTAGGGGATTCACGACGGGCAGGGCGGCATACTGAAGCTTTCTTT.

This chain links TRBV5-4 with TRBJ1-1; D is unresolved. The CDR3 extends over 14 amino acids. Per germline, CDR1 SGHNT and CDR2 YYREEE (reference sequence). Trimming removed 5 bases from V and 2 bases from J, with 13 bases in between. CDR3 protein: CASRSQAINTEAFF. The CDR3 DNA reads TGTGCCAGCAGATCCCAGGCGATAAACACTGAAGCTTTCTTT.

This chain uses TRBV28 with TRBJ1-1; TRBD1 matches 7 bases. From germline, CDR1 is MDHEN and CDR2 SYDVKM. V dropped 2 bases and J dropped 7; count of bases not matched to a gene: 7. CDR3 length equals 14 residues. The CDR3 coding sequence is TGTGCCAGCAGTTTACAAGGGGGCTTCGGTGAAGCTTTCTTT. Translated, it gives CASSLQGGFGEAFF.

Here the CDR3 DNA reads TGCGCCAGCAAAAGTGGGAGCGGGAGTTACGAGCAGTACTTC. Its protein product is CASKSGSGSYEQYF. The J gene is TRBJ2-7, the V gene TRBV5-1, with 8 bases fitting TRBD2. Germline V gene lookup returns CDR1 SGHRS and CDR2 YFSETQ. The CDR3 totals 14 residues. J was trimmed by 4 bases and V by 6 bases; bases with no gene match: 9. Supplemented by reference TRBV5-1 and TRBJ2-7, the full variable domain reads KAGVTQTPRYLIKTRGQQVTLSCSPISGHRSVSWYQQTPGQGLQFLFEYFSETQRNKGNFPGRFSGRQFSNSRSEMNVSTLELGDSALYLCASKSGSGSYEQYFGPGTRLTVT.

The chain employs TRBV30 and TRBJ1-2, with no clear D. CDR3 length: 12 residues. CDR1 GTSNPN and CDR2 SVGIG come from the germline V gene (reference sequence). The V and J ends lost 2 bases and 2 bases respectively, with 6 bases between them. The DNA for the CDR3 is TGTGCCTGGAGTAGAGGAAACTATGGCTACACCTTC. Amino acids: CAWSRGNYGYTF. The complete variable domain, with remaining parts taken from reference TRBV30 and TRBJ1-2, reads SQTIHQWPATLVQPVGSPLSLECTVEGTSNPNLYWYRQAAGRGLQLLFYSVGIGQISSEVPQNLSASRPQDRQFILSSKKLLLSDSGFYLCAWSRGNYGYTFGSGTRLTVV.

The chain recombines TRBV5-4 with TRBJ1-6; possible D gene TRBD1, 5 bases. This CDR3 spans 17 amino acids. The V gene lost 0 bases and the J gene lost 5 bases, with 15 bases spanning the gap. Germline CDR1 is SGHNT and CDR2 is YYREEE (reference sequence). CDR3 residues: CASSLDRTILDNSPLHF. The CDR3 DNA follows: TGTGCCAGCAGCTTGGACAGGACCATCTTAGATAATTCACCCCTCCACTTT.

V gene TRBV29-1 combines with J gene TRBJ2-1; TRBD1 matches 9 bases. Looked up from germline, CDR1 is SQVTM and CDR2 is ANQGSEA. This CDR3 spans 14 amino acids. V gave up 3 bases and J gave up 7 bases; unmatched junction bases: 7. CDR3 residues: CSVDSQQGANEQFF. CDR3 sequence (DNA): TGCAGCGTTGACTCCCAACAGGGGGCTAATGAGCAGTTCTTC.

This clone was seen once. V gene TRBV2 combines with J gene TRBJ2-5; the match to TRBD1 covers 7 bases. V trimming: 7 bases; J trimming: 4 bases; junction bases outside the gene matches: 6. There are 13 residues in the CDR3. CDR1 SNHLY and CDR2 FYNNEI come from the germline V gene. The CDR3 DNA is TGTGCCAGCAAAATAGGGACAGTAGAGACCCAGTACTTC. Translation: CASKIGTVETQYF.

The V call is TRBV4-3, the J call TRBJ1-2; D gene unclear. The CDR3 sequence is 14 residues long. Trimming pared 2 bases from V and 1 base from J, leaving 8 bases between. Germline values: CDR1 LGHNA, CDR2 YSLEER. CDR3 amino acids: CASSQQKGNYGYTF. The CDR3 DNA reads as TGCGCCAGCAGCCAACAAAAGGGTAACTATGGCTACACCTTC.

This rearrangement joins TRBV5-6 to TRBJ2-7, with D maybe TRBD1 (5 bases). The CDR3 is 14 residues long. Trimming pared 3 bases from V and 3 bases from J, leaving 13 bases between. Germline CDR1 SGHDT, CDR2 YYEEEE. The chain's CDR3 is CASSSPQGSYEQYF. CDR3 DNA: TGTGCCAGCAGCTCGCCCCAGGGTAGCTACGAGCAGTACTTC.

This clone was recorded only once. The rearrangement joins TRBV7-2 to TRBJ1-3; the D gene is possibly TRBD1 (5 bases). Germline loops: CDR1 SGHTA, CDR2 FQGNSA. The V and J ends lost 1 base and 0 bases respectively, with 7 bases between them. This CDR3 spans 15 amino acids. This CDR3 reads CASSLGGNSGNTIYF. CDR3 DNA sequence: TGTGCCAGCAGCTTAGGGGGGAACTCTGGAAACACCATATATTTT.

The rearrangement links TRBV28 to TRBJ1-1; D is perhaps TRBD1 (6 bases). The CDR3 consists of 13 residues. The germline gives CDR1 MDHEN, CDR2 SYDVKM. The CDR3 spells CAAQGTQTTEAFF. The CDR3 DNA reads TGTGCGGCCCAGGGGACTCAGACCACTGAAGCTTTCTTT. Drawing the rest from reference TRBV28 and TRBJ1-1, the complete variable domain is DVKVTQSSRYLVKRTGEKVFLECVQDMDHENMFWYRQDPGLGLRLIYFSYDVKMKEKGDIPEGYSVSREKKERFSLILESASTNQTSMYLCAAQGTQTTEAFFGQGTRLTVV.

J is TRBJ2-7 and V is TRBV18; 11 nucleotides match TRBD2. Germline lookup yields CDR1 KGHSH and CDR2 LQKENI. CDR3 length: 15 amino acids. J lost 10 bases, V lost 0 bases, and 8 bases had no gene match. The DNA of the CDR3 is TGTGCCAGCTCACCACCGGCACTAGCGGGAGTCTCACAGTACTTC. Its protein is CASSPPALAGVSQYF. The full variable domain, its missing parts supplied by reference TRBV18 and TRBJ2-7, is NAGVMQNPRHLVRRRGQEARLRCSPMKGHSHVYWYRQLPEEGLKFMVYLQKENIIDESGMPKERFSAEFPKEGPSILRIQQVVRGDSAAYFCASSPPALAGVSQYFGPGTRLTVT.

This clone was observed a single time. The chain employs TRBV11-2 and TRBJ1-1; 7 bases map to TRBD1. The CDR3 is made up of 15 amino acids. Trimming cost V 7 bases and J 5 bases; bases outside gene matches: 13. Germline CDR1 is SGHAT and CDR2 is FQNNGV. For the CDR3, the DNA is TGTGCCAGCAAACCCCCCGACAGGGTTTGGACTGAAGCTTTCTTT. Translated: CASKPPDRVWTEAFF.

This chain uses TRBV30 with TRBJ1-2; the D is unclear. Germline CDR1 reads GTSNPN; CDR2 reads SVGIG (reference sequence). V was trimmed by 0 bases and J by 4 bases, leaving 6 bases between them. The CDR3 runs to 12 residues. The CDR3 DNA follows: TGTGCCTGGAGTGTACGGTCCTATGGCTACACCTTC. Translation gives CAWSVRSYGYTF.

V gene TRBV27 combines with J gene TRBJ1-1; a weak D match, TRBD1 (5 bases). V was pared by 6 bases and J by 3 bases, with 14 bases between. The CDR3 length is 14 residues. Germline V gene lookup returns CDR1 MNHEY and CDR2 SMNVEV (reference sequence). The CDR3, as DNA: TGTGCCAGCAGACTTAGGGCAGGGCACACTGAAGCTTTCTTT. Protein product: CASRLRAGHTEAFF.

This clone was seen more than once but under ten times. V usage is TRBV6-2 or TRBV6-3 and J usage is TRBJ2-1; 8 bases map to TRBD2. The germline CDR1 and CDR2 sequences are MNHEY and SVGEGT. The CDR3 loop spans 15 amino acids. V shed 4 bases and J 12 bases; nucleotides not matched to a gene: 14. The chain's CDR3 is CASSSPGLVTARQFF. The DNA of the CDR3 is TGTGCCAGCAGTTCCCCGGGACTAGTGACGGCTAGGCAGTTCTTC.